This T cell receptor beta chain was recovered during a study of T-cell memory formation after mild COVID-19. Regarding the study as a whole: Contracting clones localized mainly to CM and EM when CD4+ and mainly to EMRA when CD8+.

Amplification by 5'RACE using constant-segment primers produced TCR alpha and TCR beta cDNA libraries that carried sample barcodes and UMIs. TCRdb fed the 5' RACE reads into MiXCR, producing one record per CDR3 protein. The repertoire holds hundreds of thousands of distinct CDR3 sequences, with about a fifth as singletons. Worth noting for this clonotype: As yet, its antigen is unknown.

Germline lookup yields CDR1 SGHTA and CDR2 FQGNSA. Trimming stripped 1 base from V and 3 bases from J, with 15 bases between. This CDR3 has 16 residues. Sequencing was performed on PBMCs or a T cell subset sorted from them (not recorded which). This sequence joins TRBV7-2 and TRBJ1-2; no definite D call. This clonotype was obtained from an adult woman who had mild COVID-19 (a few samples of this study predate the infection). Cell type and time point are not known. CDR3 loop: CASSLGRRPLDYGYTF. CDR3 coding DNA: TGTGCCAGCAGCTTAGGGAGACGACCCCTAGACTATGGCTACACCTTC.